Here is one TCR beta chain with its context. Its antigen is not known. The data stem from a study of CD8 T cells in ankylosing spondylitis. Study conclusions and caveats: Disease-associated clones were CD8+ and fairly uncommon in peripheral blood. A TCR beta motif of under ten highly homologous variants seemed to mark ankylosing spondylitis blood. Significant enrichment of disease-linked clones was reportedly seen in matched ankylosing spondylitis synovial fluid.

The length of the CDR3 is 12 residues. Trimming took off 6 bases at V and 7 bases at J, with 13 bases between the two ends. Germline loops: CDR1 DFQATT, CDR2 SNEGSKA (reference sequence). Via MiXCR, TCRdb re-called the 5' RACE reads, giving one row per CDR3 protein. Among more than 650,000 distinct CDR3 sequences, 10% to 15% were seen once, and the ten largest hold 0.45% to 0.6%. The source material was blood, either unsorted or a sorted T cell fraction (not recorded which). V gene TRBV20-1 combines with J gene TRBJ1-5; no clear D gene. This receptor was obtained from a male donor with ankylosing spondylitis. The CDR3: CSAGRIEQPQHF. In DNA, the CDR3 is TGCAGTGCGGGCAGGATCGAACAGCCCCAGCATTTT.